This T cell receptor beta chain was recovered during a study of shared clonotypes between healthy human individuals. Study results and caveats: All-four-donor shared clonotypes had higher generation probabilities than non-shared clonotypes did.

A word on this clone: What it binds is not known.

CD8 cells regarded as naive lacked CD45RO, were positively chosen for CCR7, and omitted terminally differentiated effector memory CD45RA+ cells. The CDR3 is 14 residues long. V was cut by 1 base and J by 7 bases, with 11 bases left in between. The germline CDR1 and CDR2 sequences are MNHEY and SMNVEV (reference sequence). Authors' data handling: ImmunoSEQ output lacked quality scores and full-length reads, limiting matched filtering. The table came from immunoSEQ multiplex PCR; TCRdb's copy has only in-frame clones and leaves some out. V and J calls and clone size are as listed in that table; D and trimming were resolved from the DNA. This repertoire shows roughly 1,800,000 clones, approximately 94% found once; its top ten account for 1% to 1.5%.

The V and J genes are TRBV27 and TRBJ1-5; maybe TRBD1 (5 bases). The sequenced sample consisted of naive CD8+ T cells sorted from blood. The clonotype originates from a man aged 18 to 29 in good health. As DNA, the CDR3 is TGTGCCAGCAGTTTATTAGGGGAAGGACAGCCCCAGCATTTT. This gives the protein CASSLLGEGQPQHF.